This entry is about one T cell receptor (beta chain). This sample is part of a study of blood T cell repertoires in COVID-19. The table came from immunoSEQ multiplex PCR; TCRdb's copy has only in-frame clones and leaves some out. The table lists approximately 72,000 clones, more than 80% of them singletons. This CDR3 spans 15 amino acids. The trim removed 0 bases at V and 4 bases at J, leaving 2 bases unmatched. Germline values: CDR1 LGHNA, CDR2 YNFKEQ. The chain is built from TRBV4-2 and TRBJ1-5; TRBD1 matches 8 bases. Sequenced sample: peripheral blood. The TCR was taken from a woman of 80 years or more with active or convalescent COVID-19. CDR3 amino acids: CASSQEQGGNQPQHF. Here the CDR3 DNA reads TGTGCCAGCAGCCAAGAACAGGGGGGGAATCAGCCCCAGCATTTT.